This T cell receptor (beta chain) comes out of a study of T cell responses to AZD1222 COVID-19 vaccine. Study findings and constraints: No day 14 peak samples; only post-peak repertoires were characterized. Increases in Spike-specific TCR breadth and depth were seen after two AZD1222 doses. A mostly white British donor set with more females was recruited, and clonal diversity was possibly underestimated.

Profiling relied on immunoSEQ multiplex PCR, and the TCRdb table lists in-frame clones only, not all of them. The data contain over 90,000 clones, approximately 87% of them singletons. To note about this clone: What it recognizes is unknown.

The CDR3 totals 16 residues. Per the germline V gene, CDR1 is LGHDT and CDR2 is YNNKEL (reference sequence). The V end was cut by 4 bases, the J end by 0 bases, with 13 bases between. Sequenced material: peripheral blood, taken 28 days after the second AZD1222 dose. The chain couples TRBV3-1 (or the pseudogene TRBV3-2) to TRBJ2-1, with D hard to call. The TCR originated in an adult who received the AZD1222 COVID-19 vaccine. CDR3 protein: CASSPLWRSSYNEQFF. The CDR3 coding sequence is TGTGCCAGCAGCCCTCTTTGGCGGAGCTCCTACAATGAGCAGTTCTTC.